The present TCR beta chain was sequenced within a study of T cells in tumors after PD-1 blockade. Study details: Patients received pembrolizumab 200 mg every 3 weeks or cemiplimab 350 mg every 2 weeks. Some patients also took daily vismodegib 150 mg during anti-PD-1 treatment. Peripheral blood samples averaged approximately 33,000 unique clonotypes and roughly 110,000 templates.

About this clone itself: As yet, its antigen is unknown.

Germline V lookup: CDR1 SGHKS, CDR2 YYEKEE (reference sequence). V was trimmed by 4 bases and J by 5 bases, leaving 8 bases between them. The CDR3 loop spans 12 amino acids. The protocol was immunoSEQ multiplex PCR, while the TCRdb copy is restricted to in-frame clones and leaves out a portion. This repertoire shows 30,000 to 35,000 clones, 73% found once; its top ten account for roughly 37%. General study findings and limits: Blood contained roughly 43% of the tumor's TCR clonotypes.

The receptor was derived from a human donor with basal cell carcinoma. Sequences were derived from PBMCs, sampled after anti-PD-1 treatment. This sequence joins TRBV5-5 and TRBJ2-3; D tentatively reads TRBD1 or TRBD2 (6 bases each). CDR3: CASSRGLDTQYF. CDR3 DNA: TGTGCCAGCAGCCGGGGGCTAGATACGCAGTATTTT. The full variable domain, with the rest looked up from reference TRBV5-5 and TRBJ2-3, is DAGVTQSPTHLIKTRGQQVTLRCSPISGHKSVSWYQQVLGQGPQFIFQYYEKEERGRGNFPDRFSARQFPNYSSELNVNALLLGDSALYLCASSRGLDTQYFGPGTRLTVL.